Each of the 31 T cell receptor beta chains below was sequenced from the same sample in a study of cytomegalovirus exposure and HLA in healthy donors. 13 Jbeta primers and 60 Vbeta primers were used for the PCR. The table came from immunoSEQ multiplex PCR; TCRdb's copy has only in-frame clones and leaves some out. The sample lists roughly 120,000 clones, 6.5% to 9.5% occurring once. Input material: PBMCs. The receptors here all came from a man aged 40-55 years in good health and CMV-seronegative.

This clone was picked up a small number of times. The genes are TRBV4-1 and TRBJ2-2; 7 positions match TRBD2. V lost 4 bases and J lost 1; bases outside the gene matches: 9. The CDR3 sequence is 17 residues long. Germline CDR1 MGHRA, CDR2 YSYEKL. CDR3 amino acids: CASSRRGLAENTGELFF. The CDR3 nucleotides are TGCGCCAGCAGCCGAAGGGGCCTAGCGGAGAACACCGGGGAGCTGTTTTTT.

V and J are TRBV7-9 and TRBJ1-2; 9 nucleotides match TRBD1. Trimming removed 7 bases from V and 8 bases from J; junction bases left unmatched: 14. This CDR3 is built from 15 residues. Germline V gene data show CDR1 as SEHNR and CDR2 as FQNEAQ (reference sequence). In DNA, the CDR3 is TGTGCCAGCAACCCCTCATCCGGGACAGGGAACGGCTACACCTTC. Its protein product is CASNPSSGTGNGYTF.

This clone turned up a few times. This chain joins TRBV28 and TRBJ2-3; 8 bases agree with TRBD2. CDR1 MDHEN and CDR2 SYDVKM come from the germline V gene. The CDR3 loop spans 16 amino acids. J lost 2 bases, V lost 6 bases, and 10 bases had no gene match. CDR3 loop: CASRVFTGGDTDTQYF. DNA for the CDR3: TGTGCCAGCAGAGTCTTTACGGGGGGGGACACAGATACGCAGTATTTT.

The rearrangement uses TRBV18 and TRBJ2-2; maybe TRBD1 (5 bases). The CDR3 has 13 amino acids. V lost 4 bases, J lost 3 bases, and 6 bases lay in between. Germline V gene data show CDR1 as KGHSH and CDR2 as LQKENI. The CDR3: CASSLGDTGELFF. The CDR3 DNA reads as TGTGCCAGCTCACTAGGGGACACCGGGGAGCTGTTTTTT.

The rearrangement links TRBV9 to TRBJ2-7, with a possible D match to TRBD2 (7 bases). This CDR3 is built from 14 residues. In germline, CDR1 is SGDLS, CDR2 YYNGEE. The V end was cut by 0 bases, the J end by 7 bases, with 14 bases between. CDR3 amino acids: CASSVEGGGEEQYF. CDR3 in DNA: TGTGCCAGCAGCGTAGAAGGGGGGGGAGAAGAGCAGTACTTC.

Concerning this clone: This specimen includes other DNA sequences encoding the same CDR3. The rearrangement joins TRBV19 to TRBJ2-7, with 7 positions matching TRBD2. The V gene's germline CDR1 is LNHDA and CDR2 SQIVND (reference sequence). This CDR3 region has 14 residues. V was clipped by 3 bases and J by 2 bases; unmatched bases: 4. CDR3 loop: CASSISGGPYEQYF. The CDR3, as DNA: TGTGCCAGTAGTATTTCGGGGGGACCCTACGAGCAGTACTTC.

This clone was recorded a few times. The chain uses TRBV11-3 and TRBJ2-1, with 8 positions matching TRBD2. The V segment lost 5 bases and the J segment 6 bases; nucleotides outside the gene matches: 3. CDR1 and CDR2 (germline): SGHNT, YENEEA. The length of the CDR3 is 13 residues. This CDR3 reads CASSRTSFNEQFF. CDR3 sequence (DNA): TGTGCCAGCAGCCGGACTAGCTTCAATGAGCAGTTCTTC.

This clone was observed a handful of times. The chain employs TRBV2 and TRBJ1-6; TRBD1 matches at 9 bases. The germline gives CDR1 SNHLY, CDR2 FYNNEI. V gave up 7 bases and J gave up 5 bases; unmatched junction bases: 12. This CDR3 contains 17 residues. CDR3 loop: CASKILSGTGNNSPLHF. DNA of the CDR3: TGTGCCAGCAAAATCTTGTCGGGGACAGGGAATAATTCACCCCTCCACTTT.

This clone was detected only a few times. The V call is TRBV19, the J call TRBJ1-1; D call uncertain. Germline assignment: CDR1 LNHDA and CDR2 SQIVND (reference sequence). The CDR3 has 14 residues. V lost 3 bases, J lost 1 base, and 9 bases lay in between. The CDR3 sequence: CASSIQAQNTEAFF. DNA for the CDR3: TGTGCCAGTAGTATCCAGGCACAGAACACTGAAGCTTTCTTT.

With regard to this clone: The sample carries other DNA sequences with the same CDR3. The chain has TRBV5-1 and TRBJ2-5, with 10 bases fitting TRBD2. This CDR3 has 16 amino acids. The V and J ends lost 4 bases and 1 base, in that order; junction bases with no gene match: 7. In germline, CDR1 is SGHRS, CDR2 YFSETQ. CDR3 DNA sequence: TGCGCCAGCAGCCGTATACTAGCGGGACGCCAAGAGACCCAGTACTTC. Amino acid sequence: CASSRILAGRQETQYF.

The chain links TRBV29-1 to TRBJ2-5, with 11 bases identical to TRBD1. The CDR3 spans 14 residues. Per the germline V gene, CDR1 is SQVTM and CDR2 is ANQGSEA. Trimming cost V 7 bases and J 11 bases; bases outside gene matches: 15. The CDR3 DNA reads as TGCAGCGCCCGGACAGGGGGCGAGTCGGGTGAGCAGTACTTC. Translating it yields CSARTGGESGEQYF.

The table lists this clone with a few counts. This sequence joins TRBV7-6 and TRBJ1-4; D is possibly TRBD1 (6 bases). V shed 0 bases and J shed 10 bases, with 9 bases lying between them. The germline gives CDR1 SGHVS, CDR2 FNYEAQ. CDR3 length: 13 residues. CDR3 nucleotide sequence: TGTGCCAGCAGCTTAGCCGGGGGGGCAAAACTGTTTTTT. Amino acids: CASSLAGGAKLFF.

The sample holds a few counts of this clone. The V and J genes are TRBV5-1 and TRBJ2-3; TRBD2 agrees at 9 bases. Germline CDR1 is SGHRS and CDR2 is YFSETQ. V shed 3 bases and J 4 bases; nucleotides not matched to a gene: 6. The CDR3 contains 15 residues. This CDR3 is CASSYSGGGADTQYF. In nucleotides, the CDR3 is TGCGCCAGCAGCTATAGCGGGGGTGGCGCAGATACGCAGTATTTT. Full variable domain (remainder filled in from reference TRBV5-1 and TRBJ2-3): KAGVTQTPRYLIKTRGQQVTLSCSPISGHRSVSWYQQTPGQGLQFLFEYFSETQRNKGNFPGRFSGRQFSNSRSEMNVSTLELGDSALYLCASSYSGGGADTQYFGPGTRLTVL.

This clone was seen only a few times. The chain has TRBV10-3 and TRBJ2-7; no definite D call. Trimming shortened V by 8 bases and J by 5 bases, and 7 bases separated the two germline ends. Germline CDR1 ENHRY, CDR2 SYGVKD. The CDR3 extends over 10 amino acids. The CDR3 bases are TGTGCCATCGGCCAGGACGAGCAGTACTTC. Translated: CAIGQDEQYF.

In the case of this clone: Compared with germline, one end of the junction differs, possibly owing to a read error. CDR3 coding DNA: TGTGCCAGCAGTTTTCGGACAGGGCTCTATGACTACACCTTC. Its translation is CASSFRTGLYDYTF. This chain connects TRBV27 to TRBJ1-2; 8 bases fit TRBD1. The CDR3 is 14 amino acids. The germline V gene has CDR1 MNHEY and CDR2 SMNVEV (reference sequence).

The V and J genes are TRBV7-6 and TRBJ2-7, with D possibly matching TRBD2 (6 bases). The CDR3 is 15 amino acids. Trimming removed 5 bases from V and 4 bases from J, with 18 bases in between. CDR1 SGHVS and CDR2 FNYEAQ come from the germline V gene. The CDR3 sequence: CASSHSPGGGYEQYF. The CDR3 coding sequence is TGTGCCAGCAGCCATTCTCCGGGCGGAGGGTACGAGCAGTACTTC. Variable domain in full (rest from reference TRBV7-6 and TRBJ2-7): GAGVSQSPRYKVTKRGQDVALRCDPISGHVSLYWYRQALGQGPEFLTYFNYEAQQDKSGLPNDRFSAERPEGSISTLTIQRTEQRDSAMYRCASSHSPGGGYEQYFGPGTRLTVT.

V is TRBV5-4 and J is TRBJ2-5; 14 bases fit TRBD2. The CDR3 covers 16 residues. V gave up 3 bases and J gave up 2 bases; unmatched junction bases: 3. Germline lookup yields CDR1 SGHNT and CDR2 YYREEE (reference sequence). CDR3 coding DNA: TGTGCCAGCAGCTGGAGGACTAGCGGGGGGCAAGAGACCCAGTACTTC. This encodes CASSWRTSGGQETQYF.

The CDR3 sequence is CASSLGWTEDTQYF. Written as DNA, the CDR3 is TGTGCCAGCAGCTTAGGCTGGACAGAAGATACGCAGTATTTT. The chain couples TRBV7-9 to TRBJ2-3, with D maybe TRBD1 (6 bases). V lost 1 base to trimming and J lost 5 bases, with 10 bases between them. CDR3 size: 14 residues. Germline-derived CDR1 and CDR2 are SEHNR and FQNEAQ (reference sequence).

This clone was recorded a few times. The V and J genes are TRBV7-9 and TRBJ2-1; D not resolved. The CDR3 runs 14 residues. Germline V CDR1 and CDR2: SEHNR, FQNEAQ (reference sequence). Deletions cut 2 bases from V and 6 bases from J, with 11 bases between. This CDR3 is CASSLMGQPNEQFF. DNA of the CDR3: TGTGCCAGCAGCTTAATGGGCCAGCCCAATGAGCAGTTCTTC.

The sample holds a few counts of this clone. Different DNA sequences within this sample yield the same CDR3. The V call is TRBV27, the J call TRBJ2-5; D may be TRBD2 (7 bases). The germline V gene encodes CDR1 MNHEY and CDR2 SMNVEV (reference sequence). The CDR3 loop spans 17 amino acids. V dropped 2 bases and J dropped 4 bases, with 20 bases sitting between them. CDR3 amino acids: CASSLGGGALRRETQYF. The CDR3 nucleotides read TGTGCCAGCAGTTTAGGTGGGGGGGCATTGCGGAGAGAGACCCAGTACTTC.

A few counts support this clone. The chain carries TRBV5-1 and TRBJ2-2, with D maybe TRBD1 (6 bases). V shed 0 bases and J shed 9 bases, with 18 bases lying between them. This CDR3 comprises 16 residues. Germline values: CDR1 SGHRS, CDR2 YFSETQ. In nucleotides, the CDR3 is TGCGCCAGCAGCTTGGCTGGGACAAGGCCTGAAAGGGAGCTGTTTTTT. Encoded protein: CASSLAGTRPERELFF.

This clone has a handful of counts. This chain uses TRBV5-1 with TRBJ2-7; TRBD1 matches at 7 bases. Trimming at V came to 0 bases and at J to 5 bases, leaving 8 bases not matched to a gene. Per the germline V gene, CDR1 is SGHRS and CDR2 is YFSETQ. The CDR3 is 15 residues long. This chain's CDR3 is CASSLGGQTWDEQYF. CDR3 DNA: TGCGCCAGCAGCTTGGGGGGACAGACCTGGGACGAGCAGTACTTC.

The gene calls are TRBV5-6 and TRBJ2-7, with 9 bases identical to TRBD1. The CDR3 contains 14 residues. V shed 2 bases, J shed 1 base, and the junction held 1 base outside the gene matches. Looked up from germline, CDR1 is SGHDT and CDR2 is YYEEEE. The CDR3 is CASSFGQGSYEQYF. As DNA, the CDR3 is TGTGCCAGCAGCTTTGGACAGGGGTCCTACGAGCAGTACTTC.

This clone occurred a few times. This CDR3 is also generated by other DNA sequences in the sample. V gene TRBV5-1 combines with J gene TRBJ1-2, with unresolved D. CDR3 length equals 14 residues. Per germline, CDR1 SGHRS and CDR2 YFSETQ. Trimming stripped 0 bases from V and 2 bases from J, with 8 bases between. The CDR3 protein is CASSLDSSNYGYTF. CDR3 sequence (DNA): TGCGCCAGCAGCTTGGACTCATCAAACTATGGCTACACCTTC. The full variable domain, completed using reference TRBV5-1 and TRBJ1-2, is KAGVTQTPRYLIKTRGQQVTLSCSPISGHRSVSWYQQTPGQGLQFLFEYFSETQRNKGNFPGRFSGRQFSNSRSEMNVSTLELGDSALYLCASSLDSSNYGYTFGSGTRLTVV.

The V call is TRBV9, the J call TRBJ2-5, with TRBD2 matching over 7 bases. Germline V gene lookup returns CDR1 SGDLS and CDR2 YYNGEE. Trimming took 3 bases from V and 5 from J; bases not matched to a gene: 10. The CDR3 spans 15 residues. The CDR3 coding sequence is TGTGCCAGCAGCGCTCCTGGGGGGGGGTCCGAGACCCAGTACTTC. Its translation: CASSAPGGGSETQYF.

This clone was observed a handful of times. The chain uses TRBV30 and TRBJ2-1, with 9 bases that match TRBD2. The V and J ends lost 3 bases and 0 bases, in that order; junction bases with no gene match: 6. Germline V gives CDR1 GTSNPN, CDR2 SVGIG (reference sequence). This CDR3 spans 16 amino acids. The CDR3 sequence: CAWRRLAASSYNEQFF. DNA of the CDR3: TGTGCCTGGAGACGACTAGCGGCTAGCTCCTACAATGAGCAGTTCTTC.

V gene TRBV5-1 combines with J gene TRBJ2-7, with D perhaps TRBD1 (5 bases). The germline V and J ends were trimmed by 0 bases and 3 bases, with 13 bases remaining between them. The germline V gene has CDR1 SGHRS and CDR2 YFSETQ. The CDR3 consists of 15 residues. The CDR3 nucleotides read TGCGCCAGCAGCTTGGCCGGGCAGGGTCTCTACGAGCAGTACTTC. This encodes CASSLAGQGLYEQYF.

The J gene is TRBJ1-4, the V gene TRBV6-5; D not certain. The CDR3 extends over 15 amino acids. Germline assignment: CDR1 MNHEY and CDR2 SVGAGI. Trimming removed 2 bases from V and 6 bases from J, with 13 bases in between. CDR3 in DNA: TGTGCCAGCAGTTACGGGCTCGGTAGCGATGAAAAACTGTTTTTT. Translated: CASSYGLGSDEKLFF.

The chain combines TRBV6-1 with TRBJ1-3, with D possibly being TRBD1 (5 bases). Germline values: CDR1 MNHNS, CDR2 SASEGT. This CDR3 comprises 13 residues. V was shortened by 6 bases and J by 0 bases, with 6 bases between the two germline ends. In DNA, the CDR3 is TGTGCCAGCAGGGACAACTCTGGAAACACCATATATTTT. It yields the protein CASRDNSGNTIYF.

This clone was picked up a small number of times. The chain uses TRBV7-9 and TRBJ1-5; D is perhaps TRBD1 (6 bases). V was trimmed by 1 base and J by 1 base, leaving 14 bases between them. The CDR3 covers 17 residues. In germline, CDR1 is SEHNR, CDR2 FQNEAQ (reference sequence). CDR3 nucleotide sequence: TGTGCCAGCAGCTTAGGCAGGGGAGGGACGAGCAATCAGCCCCAGCATTTT. Protein sequence: CASSLGRGGTSNQPQHF.

The chain couples TRBV6-1 to TRBJ2-5; no definite D call. V was shortened by 5 bases and J by 5 bases, with 9 bases between the two germline ends. The CDR3 totals 12 residues. CDR1 and CDR2 (germline): MNHNS, SASEGT. The CDR3 DNA is TGTGCCAGCAGTCCTAGACTGGAGACCCAGTACTTC. The encoded protein is CASSPRLETQYF.